This TCR beta chain was retrieved from a study of glioma-infiltrating T cells. A note on this clonotype: Its antigen is unknown.

Points from the study as a whole: Very few CDR3 sequences were shared between tissue and blood.

Using RNA template, CDR3s of TCR alpha and beta were amplified with iRepertoire arm-PCR. Input was roughly 95-400 ng of tissue mRNA or PBMC total RNA. TCRdb fed the multiplex PCR reads into MiXCR, producing one record per CDR3 protein. Of 90,000 to 100,000 distinct CDR3 sequences listed, 35% to 45% are singletons. This CDR3 contains 12 residues. The germline V gene encodes CDR1 DFQATT and CDR2 SNEGSKA (reference sequence). The source of this sequence is a human donor with low-grade glioma or glioblastoma, undergoing nonglioma brain surgery, or in good health (not recorded which). The rearrangement links TRBV20-1 to TRBJ1-2; D not resolved. Sequenced material: glioma tissue, nonneoplastic brain tissue, or PBMCs (not recorded which). The CDR3 region is CGVRAGNYGYTF. CDR3 sequence (DNA): TGCGGTGTCAGAGCCGGAAACTATGGCTACACCTTC.